The 9 T cell receptor beta chains below all came from one sample that was sequenced in a study of T cells in Graves' hyperthyroidism and ophthalmopathy. RNA transcripts yielded amplified TCR beta CDR3 regions. HTBI primers drove first-round RT-PCR of the TCR CDR3. TCRdb redid the calling of the multiplex PCR reads with MiXCR, one entry per CDR3 protein. The data contain over 500,000 distinct CDR3 sequences, 17% of them singletons. Material: blood. These receptors all stem from a woman aged 18 to 35 with Graves' ophthalmopathy.

Regarding this clonotype: A clone one base away is much larger, so this may be a read error. This chain links TRBV6-2 or TRBV6-3 with TRBJ2-5; possibly TRBD2 for D (6 bases). Between the trimmed V and J ends, which lost 8 bases and 2 bases, there was a span of 18 bases. This CDR3 spans 15 amino acids. Germline-derived CDR1 and CDR2 are MNHEY and SVGEGT. The CDR3 region has the DNA TGTGCCAGCCTCTCTGGGGTCGGGGGTCAAGAGACCCAGTACTTC. It codes for CASLSGVGGQETQYF.

The chain couples TRBV10-3 to TRBJ2-5; D remains ambiguous. The CDR3 is 13 residues long. Germline CDR1 is ENHRY and CDR2 is SYGVKD. Trimming took 6 bases from V and 1 from J, leaving 9 bases between them. CDR3 amino acids: CAISDAVQETQYF. DNA for the CDR3: TGTGCCATCAGCGATGCAGTCCAAGAGACCCAGTACTTC.

V is TRBV6-1 and J is TRBJ1-2; TRBD1 aligns across 9 bases. CDR3 length equals 13 residues. From germline, CDR1 is MNHNS and CDR2 SASEGT. The V segment lost 7 bases and the J segment 5 bases; nucleotides outside the gene matches: 5. CDR3 DNA: TGTGCCAGCACAGGAGGACAGGGGTATGGCTACACCTTC. As protein: CASTGGQGYGYTF.

This clonotype was seen at least ten times. CDR3 DNA sequence: TGTGCCATCAGTGTTTCGAGGACAGGGAAGACTAGCACAGATACGCAGTATTTT. Amino acids: CAISVSRTGKTSTDTQYF. This chain uses TRBV10-3 with TRBJ2-3; TRBD1 matches 8 bases. With V trimmed by 4 bases and J by 0 bases, 12 bases remained unmatched. Germline CDR1 and CDR2: ENHRY and SYGVKD. This CDR3 has 18 residues.

This clonotype was seen a few times. This sequence joins TRBV11-2 and TRBJ2-4, with TRBD2 matching over 8 bases. In germline, CDR1 is SGHAT, CDR2 FQNNGV. The CDR3 loop spans 16 amino acids. The junction had 9 bases not matched to a gene; V was cut back by 3 bases and J by 5 bases. The CDR3 region is CASSFRGLAGQNIQYF. CDR3 bases: TGTGCCAGCAGCTTCAGAGGTCTAGCGGGTCAAAACATTCAGTACTTC.

This clonotype has more than one count but fewer than ten. The chain combines TRBV25-1 with TRBJ2-7; D possibly uses TRBD1 or TRBD2 (7 bases each). The V and J ends lost 5 bases and 5 bases respectively, with 16 bases between them. The CDR3 extends over 14 amino acids. Germline V gene lookup returns CDR1 MGHDK and CDR2 SYGVNS. The DNA of the CDR3 is TGTGCCAGCAGTACGACAGGGAGGGCGGACGAGCAGTACTTC. Its translation: CASSTTGRADEQYF.

This clonotype was picked up many times. The V and J genes are TRBV6-1 and TRBJ1-1, with 8 bases fitting TRBD1. From germline, CDR1 is MNHNS and CDR2 SASEGT. The CDR3 runs to 13 residues. Trimming removed 6 bases from V and 4 bases from J; junction bases left unmatched: 4. Written as DNA, the CDR3 is TGTGCCAGCAGCAGGGGGCCGAGCACTGAAGCTTTCTTT. Protein: CASSRGPSTEAFF.

This clonotype was detected many times. The genes are TRBV6-5 and TRBJ1-2; the D is unclear. The V gene lost 2 bases and the J gene lost 4 bases, with 11 bases spanning the gap. Per the germline V gene, CDR1 is MNHEY and CDR2 is SVGAGI. The CDR3 has 14 residues. The CDR3 nucleotides read TGTGCCAGCAGTTACGGTCCAGGACTCTATGGCTACACCTTC. This sequence encodes CASSYGPGLYGYTF.

This clonotype was counted many times. The J gene is TRBJ2-1, the V gene TRBV14; 10 nucleotides line up with TRBD2. The CDR3 is 15 residues long. Germline assignment: CDR1 SGHDN and CDR2 FVKESK. Trimming at V came to 2 bases and at J to 3 bases, leaving 1 base not matched to a gene. This CDR3 is CASSQSSGGYNEQFF. In DNA form, the CDR3 reads TGTGCCAGCAGCCAATCTAGCGGGGGCTACAATGAGCAGTTCTTC.